One TCR beta chain is described in this entry. Germline-derived CDR1 and CDR2 are ENHRY and SYGVKD. The V and J ends lost 7 bases and 6 bases, in that order; junction bases with no gene match: 11. This CDR3 has 14 amino acids. The entry originates in a study of T cells in Graves' hyperthyroidism and ophthalmopathy. Amplified TCR beta CDR3 regions derived from RNA transcripts. The primer set for the first-round RT-PCR of the TCR CDR3 was HTBI. Using its own MiXCR run on the multiplex PCR reads, TCRdb lists one record per CDR3 protein. The table has around 690,000 distinct CDR3 sequences, around 15% seen once.

The sample taken for sequencing was blood. The V call is TRBV10-3, the J call TRBJ2-7; TRBD1 agrees at 8 bases. The receptor's source is a man aged 50 to 59 with Graves' hyperthyroidism. The CDR3: CAIKPPGQASEQYF. Written as DNA, the CDR3 is TGTGCCATCAAACCCCCGGGACAGGCGTCCGAGCAGTACTTC.